This TCR beta chain is drawn from a study of T cells after yellow fever vaccination. Each CDR3 protein is one row after TCRdb ran MiXCR on the 5' RACE reads. Among fewer than 450,000 distinct CDR3 sequences, approximately 4% were seen once, and the ten largest hold 20% to 25%. The CDR3 runs to 14 residues. Germline CDR1 is LNHDA and CDR2 is SQIVND (reference sequence). With V trimmed by 5 bases and J by 8 bases, 4 bases remained unmatched. There are many counts of this clonotype. This TCR was sampled from a man aged 18 to 30 who received the YFV17D yellow fever vaccine. This rearrangement joins TRBV19 to TRBJ1-6, with 9 nucleotides matching TRBD1. The source was PBMCs, collected 5 days after the yellow fever booster vaccination. The chain's CDR3 is CASSATGGDSPLHF. CDR3 DNA: TGTGCCAGTAGTGCGACAGGGGGGGATTCACCCCTCCACTTT. Together with reference TRBV19 and TRBJ1-6, the CDR3 gives the full variable domain: DGGITQSPKYLFRKEGQNVTLSCEQNLNHDAMYWYRQDPGQGLRLIYYSQIVNDFQKGDIAEGYSVSREKKESFPLTVTSAQKNPTAFYLCASSATGGDSPLHFGNGTRLTVT.